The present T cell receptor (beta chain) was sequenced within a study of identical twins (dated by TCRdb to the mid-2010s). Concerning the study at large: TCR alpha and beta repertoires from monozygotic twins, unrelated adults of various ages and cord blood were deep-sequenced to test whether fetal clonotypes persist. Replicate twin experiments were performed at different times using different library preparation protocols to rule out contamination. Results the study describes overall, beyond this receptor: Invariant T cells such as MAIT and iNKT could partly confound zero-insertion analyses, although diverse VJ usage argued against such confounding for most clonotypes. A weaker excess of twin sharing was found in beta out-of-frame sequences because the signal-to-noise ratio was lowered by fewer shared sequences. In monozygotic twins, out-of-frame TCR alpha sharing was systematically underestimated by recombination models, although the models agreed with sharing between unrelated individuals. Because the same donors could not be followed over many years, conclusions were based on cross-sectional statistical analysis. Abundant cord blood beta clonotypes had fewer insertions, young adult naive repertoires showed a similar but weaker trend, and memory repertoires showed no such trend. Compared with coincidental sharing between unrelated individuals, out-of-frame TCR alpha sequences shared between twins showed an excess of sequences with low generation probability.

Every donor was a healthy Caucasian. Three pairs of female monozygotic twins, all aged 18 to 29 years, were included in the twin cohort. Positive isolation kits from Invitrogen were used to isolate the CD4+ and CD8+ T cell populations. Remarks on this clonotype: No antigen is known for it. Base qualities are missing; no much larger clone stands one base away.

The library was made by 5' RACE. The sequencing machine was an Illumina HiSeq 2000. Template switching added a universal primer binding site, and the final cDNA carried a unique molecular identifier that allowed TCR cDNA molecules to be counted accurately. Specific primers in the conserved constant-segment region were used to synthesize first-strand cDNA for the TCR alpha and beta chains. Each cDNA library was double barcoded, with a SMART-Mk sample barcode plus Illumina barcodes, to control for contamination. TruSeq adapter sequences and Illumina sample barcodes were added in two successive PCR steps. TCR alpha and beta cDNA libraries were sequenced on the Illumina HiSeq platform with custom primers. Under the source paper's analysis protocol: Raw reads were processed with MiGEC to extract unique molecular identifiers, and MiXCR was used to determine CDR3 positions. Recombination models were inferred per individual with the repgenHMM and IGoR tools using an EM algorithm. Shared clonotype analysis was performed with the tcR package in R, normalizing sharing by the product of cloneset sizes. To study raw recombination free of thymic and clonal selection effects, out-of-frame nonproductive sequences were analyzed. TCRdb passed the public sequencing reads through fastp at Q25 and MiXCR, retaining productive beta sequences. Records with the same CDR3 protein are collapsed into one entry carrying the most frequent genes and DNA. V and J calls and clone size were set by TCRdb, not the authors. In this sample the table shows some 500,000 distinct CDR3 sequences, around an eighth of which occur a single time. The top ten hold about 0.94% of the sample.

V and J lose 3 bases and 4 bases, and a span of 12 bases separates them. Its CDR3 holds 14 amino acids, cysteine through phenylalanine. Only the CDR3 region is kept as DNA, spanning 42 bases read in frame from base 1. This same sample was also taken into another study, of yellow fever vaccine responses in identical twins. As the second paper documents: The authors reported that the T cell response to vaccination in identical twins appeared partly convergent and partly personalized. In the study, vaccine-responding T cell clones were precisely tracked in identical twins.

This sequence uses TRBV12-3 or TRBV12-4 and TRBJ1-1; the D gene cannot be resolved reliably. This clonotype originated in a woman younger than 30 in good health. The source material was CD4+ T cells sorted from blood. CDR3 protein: CASSFQNMGTEAFF. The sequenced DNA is TGTGCCAGCAGTTTCCAGAATATGGGCACTGAAGCTTTCTTT.